This paragraph covers one T cell receptor (beta chain) sequence. This clone was seen a few times. The specificity of this receptor is unknown. No quality values exist for individual bases; no much larger clone is one base distant. The sample is drawn from a study of cytomegalovirus exposure and HLA in healthy donors (dated by TCRdb to the late 2010s). Turning to the overall study: An earlier analysis of approximately 640 of the donors reported approximately 300 Gb of sequence data and about 100 million unique TCR beta sequences from about 179 million T cells. The aim of the study was to test whether cataloging public T cell receptors could identify signatures of past pathogen exposure. Among roughly 400 genotyped donors of the cohort, an average of roughly 240,000 unique TCR beta nucleotide sequences were sequenced per donor, roughly a sixth of them non-productive. The later analysis used no new phenotypic data to find candidate immune exposures, relying instead on TCR beta sequences and their occurrence across donors. Genome-wide SNP genotypes for about three fifths of the 666 donors were used in a later genetic analysis, which treated that subset as a discovery cohort. The T cell repertoires of 670 or so subjects were profiled by immunosequencing and related to cytomegalovirus serostatus. Of the 398 genotyped donors, approximately 80% fell in the genetic ancestry cluster associated with self-reported Caucasian donors. Roughly 300 gigabases of sequencing data and around 85 million unique TCR sequences made up an early release that covered approximately 700 HLA-typed donors. In a later analysis, previously published TCR beta repertoires from 500 to 750 donors were re-analyzed and high-resolution HLA genotyping was added so that TCR occurrence patterns could be studied. An earlier analysis of some 600 of the donors applied high-throughput TCR beta sequencing to assess whether each TCR beta V gene segment acted as functional or pseudogenic. The number of donors typed differed by locus, with 629-630 for A, B, C, DRB1 and DQB1, around 500 for DQA1, approximately 580 for DPA1, and roughly 450 for DPB1. All discovery cohort repertoires had been generated using a single sequencing platform. Roughly 5 DR-DQ haplotypes were handled as single units for association and clustering because linkage in the cohort was strong. Donor age, sex, ethnicity and CMV serostatus were compiled together with the repertoire data. HLA typing covered class I and class II loci at four-digit resolution. Along with the approximately 700-subject first cohort, a separate validation cohort of about 110 different subjects was used. To predict cytomegalovirus infection status, the study brought together high-throughput TCR immunosequencing, statistical association of individual TCRs with disease status, and machine learning.

The germline V gene provides CDR1 MGHDK and CDR2 SYGVNS. V drops 6 bases and J drops 8 bases, leaving 16 bases in between. The CDR3 holds 14 amino acids from the cysteine to the phenylalanine. Just CDR3 DNA is preserved here, 42 bases in frame from base 1. The library was prepared using the immunoSEQ multiplex PCR assay. For the multiplex PCR, a mixture combining 60 forward primers for TCR Vbeta segments and 13 reverse primers for TCR Jbeta segments was used. A multiplex PCR assay on genomic DNA amplified the CDR3 region of rearranged TCR beta genes. The amplified TCR beta libraries were sequenced on the Illumina HiSeq System as 87-base-pair reads. Turning to the authors' computational methods: In a later analysis, tens of millions of unique TCR beta chains were counted across the roughly 610 repertoires, and around 10 million of these chains were shared by at least two donors. Raw reads were error-corrected and collapsed into unique sequences by a nearest-neighbor algorithm in which closely related sequences were merged to remove PCR and sequencing errors. CDR3 sequences were aligned to IMGT reference sequences to assign V, D and J gene segments. For a sequence to be retained, a match of at least six nucleotides to both a V gene segment and a J gene segment was required. Rearrangements were classified as productive when the CDR3 lacked stop codons and remained in frame with V and J, and all other rearrangements were classified as non-productive. CDR3 was defined according to IMGT convention as the region running from the second conserved V-encoded cysteine to the conserved J-encoded phenylalanine. Sequences without an unambiguous match to a single V gene segment were excluded from the earlier analysis of several hundred of the donors. An earlier analysis of a few hundred of the donors classified V segments as functional when productive rearrangements were above 56.7% and as segregating when the standard deviation between donors was above 5%. A statistical classification framework was developed to diagnose cytomegalovirus status using the catalog of TCR beta chain sequences. In a later analysis, TCR nucleotide sequences were compared against IMGT/GENE-DB human TR gene sequences so that V and J genes could be assigned. Using the TCRdist pipeline, a later analysis assigned CDR3 sequences along with most-parsimonious VDJ recombination scenarios. A later analysis defined each TCR beta chain by its CDR3 amino acid sequence plus V-gene family, and excluded reads lacking a unique V-gene family. In a later analysis, 450 to 600 highly shared, low-generation-probability nucleotide sequences were removed to address suspected cross-contamination and a sequencing artifact. For each public chain, a later analysis derived a clonal expansion index from normalized ranks of inferred template counts within each repertoire. Generation probabilities in a later analysis came from a VDJ recombination model fitted to out-of-frame rearrangements, and those results were checked against IGoR. In a later analysis, hypergeometric tests were used to score TCR-TCR, TCR-HLA and TCR-CMV co-occurrence, with a repertoire-size bias correction applied to TCR pairs. To estimate false discovery rates, a later analysis permuted the HLA or CMV assignments 20 times. In a later analysis, co-occurring TCRs were grouped using DBSCAN, with TCRdist sequence similarity added in when clustering inside HLA-allele-positive subsets. Repertoires with fewer than 30,000 or more than 120,000 public chains, plus five repertoires with anomalous nucleotide sharing, were excluded from co-occurrence clustering. This is the immuneACCESS table as TCRdb keeps it, with only in-frame sequences that have V and J called. A part of the clones is gone; compared with another copy, unresolved V genes explain less than half, and the rest is unexplained. V and J calls and clone size are those listed in that table; D and trimming were worked out from the DNA. Within this sample are about 190,000 clones, with approximately 75% of them counted one time only. Approximately 5% of the sample is taken by the ten largest.

In total, 630 or so healthy bone marrow donors made up the cohort. At the time of sampling, every cohort member was nominally healthy, though immune exposures that went unrecorded were likely present. The donor tested CMV seropositive and was one of the 289 seropositive cohort members. A peripheral blood sample was provided by each donor, and peripheral blood mononuclear cells were used for TCR beta sequencing. The Qiagen DNeasy Blood Extraction Kit was used to extract genomic DNA from the blood cell samples. What the research found in general, with its limitations: Because counts were too low, approximately 15 rarely observed V segments, including chromosome 9 orphons, were excluded from the earlier analysis of roughly 580 of the donors. Assigning TCR associations to individual alleles was difficult when HLA alleles, especially DR and DQ, strongly co-occurred. Sequencing depth was assumed to be roughly uniform across donors in the presence/absence analyses, though that assumption may not hold. Specific HLA alleles were associated with roughly 16,000 TCR beta sequences at a false discovery rate of 0.05 in a later analysis. In a later analysis, most CMV-associated TCR beta chains were found to appear HLA-restricted, with HLA associations seemingly driven largely by CMV exposure. Most TCR sequences were seen in very few donors, while some public TCRs were found in many individuals. Some IMGT-functional V segments, including TRBV6-2 and TRBV6-3, could not be told apart with the 87-base-pair reads, so those segments were excluded. According to a later genetic analysis, donors in an Asian-associated ancestry cluster had fewer N-insertions in productive TCRs than the roughly 660-donor mean. In the study, approximately 160 TCR beta chains were listed as associated with cytomegalovirus. A group of highly shared sequence variants was considered likely to be a technical artifact of the sequencing pipeline. Broadly in line with IMGT annotations, most TCR beta V segments showed up in productive rearrangements about 90% or about 30% of the time in an earlier analysis of under 700 of the donors. A later analysis found that TCR association rates varied across HLA loci, with DRB1 alleles showing the most associated TCRs and HLA-C alleles the fewest. A few of the identified cytomegalovirus-associated TCR beta chains were confirmed in vitro to be specific for cytomegalovirus antigens. An association between a missense DCLRE1C variant and V-gene and J-gene trimming of TCR beta chains was found in a later genetic analysis and replicated in an independent cohort. It was suggested by the authors that the approach could potentially be generalized to other disease states and immunological phenotypes. Because HLA typing was missing for some donors at each locus, association tests included only the typed subset. The cohort was sequenced for TCR beta chains only, and without alpha or paired-chain data the features that could be detected were limited. A further reported finding was that TCR beta sequences accurately predicted the HLA-A and HLA-B alleles for most subjects in the first cohort. In a later analysis, several top co-occurrence clusters were reported to appear linked to parvovirus B19, influenza, CMV and Epstein-Barr virus. The classifier was reported to diagnose cytomegalovirus status with high specificity and sensitivity in both the original and validation cohorts. A later analysis found that HLA-associated TCR beta chains were more clonally expanded and had lower generation probabilities than equally common non-associated chains. For the cohort, immune exposure information was limited to CMV serostatus. Linkage disequilibrium might explain the correlated functional status among segregating V segments, but an unknown experimental factor could not be excluded.

The chain uses TRBV25-1 and TRBJ1-4, with a tentative D gene TRBD1 over 6 matching bases. This TCR was sampled from a man aged 25 to 40 in good health and CMV-seropositive. Sequences were obtained from PBMCs. Here the CDR3 is given as CASSPVRGREKLFF. The nucleotides are TGTGCCAGCAGCCCCGTCAGGGGCCGGGAAAAACTGTTTTTT.